The 13 T cell receptor beta chains below were found in one sample sequenced in a study of cytomegalovirus exposure and HLA in healthy donors. This PCR relied on a set of 60 Vbeta primers and 13 Jbeta primers. The data were produced by immunoSEQ multiplex PCR, yet TCRdb's version contains in-frame clones alone and is incomplete. The repertoire holds under 200,000 clones, 73% seen once, with 5.4% in the top ten. The sequenced sample was PBMCs. The receptor set was obtained from a woman between 18 and 30 years old in good health and CMV-seropositive.

The rearrangement joins TRBV7-9 to TRBJ1-3; 7 nucleotides line up with TRBD1. Germline V lookup: CDR1 SEHNR, CDR2 FQNEAQ (reference sequence). V trimming: 3 bases; J trimming: 5 bases; junction bases outside the gene matches: 7. The CDR3 length is 15 residues. The CDR3 nucleotides are TGTGCCAGCAGCTTGGACAGGACCCTTCGAAACACCATATATTTT. This gives the protein CASSLDRTLRNTIYF. Based on the CDR3 plus reference TRBV7-9 and TRBJ1-3, the full variable domain is DTGVSQNPRHKITKRGQNVTFRCDPISEHNRLYWYRQTLGQGPEFLTYFQNEAQLEKSRLLSDRFSAERPKGSFSTLEIQRTEQGDSAMYLCASSLDRTLRNTIYFGEGSWLTVV.

J is TRBJ2-1 and V is TRBV9; 9 bases map to TRBD2. In germline, CDR1 is SGDLS, CDR2 YYNGEE. This CDR3 is built from 16 residues. V lost 0 bases, J lost 6 bases, and 7 bases stayed unmatched. The CDR3 here is CASSVVSLAGLNEQFF. Written as DNA, the CDR3 is TGTGCCAGCAGCGTAGTATCGCTAGCGGGGCTCAATGAGCAGTTCTTC.

The chain joins TRBV19 to TRBJ2-5, with 7 positions matching TRBD2. The ends lost 6 bases at V and 11 bases at J; junction bases unmatched: 12. Germline CDR1 is LNHDA and CDR2 is SQIVND (reference sequence). This CDR3 contains 13 residues. CDR3 nucleotide sequence: TGTGCCAGTAGCGAGCGGGGCTCGGGGGAGCAGTACTTC. It codes for CASSERGSGEQYF.

The V gene is TRBV5-1, the J gene TRBJ2-7, with D unresolved. Trimming took 0 bases from V and 7 from J, leaving 17 bases between them. Germline V gene sequence: CDR1 SGHRS, CDR2 YFSETQ. CDR3 length: 15 residues. CDR3 region: CASSLEPGFIPEQYF. CDR3 nucleotides: TGCGCCAGCAGCTTGGAGCCGGGTTTCATTCCGGAGCAGTACTTC.

The chain carries TRBV7-3 and TRBJ2-1, with no clear D. V lost 2 bases and J lost 13, with 9 bases in between. The germline V gene encodes CDR1 SGHTA and CDR2 FQGTGA. This CDR3 is 11 amino acids long. The CDR3 reads CASSLGQDQFF. DNA of the CDR3: TGTGCCAGCAGCTTAGGCCAAGATCAGTTCTTC.

This chain joins TRBV29-1 and TRBJ1-5; 7 bases line up with TRBD1. Trimming removed 6 bases from V and 3 bases from J; junction bases left unmatched: 8. The CDR3 runs to 14 residues. Looked up from germline, CDR1 is SQVTM and CDR2 is ANQGSEA. The CDR3 nucleotides are TGCAGCGTCAAGGGGGACAGCCTCAATCAGCCCCAGCATTTT. It translates to CSVKGDSLNQPQHF.

The chain recombines TRBV10-3 with TRBJ2-5; 7 bases agree with TRBD1. V shed 10 bases and J 2 bases; nucleotides not matched to a gene: 4. CDR3 size: 12 residues. Germline-derived CDR1 and CDR2 are ENHRY and SYGVKD. The CDR3 DNA follows: TGTGCCACGGGACAGCTTCAAGAGACCCAGTACTTC. This translates into CATGQLQETQYF.

The rearrangement joins TRBV5-8 to TRBJ2-5, with 9 bases fitting TRBD1. V lost 4 bases, J lost 5 bases, and 9 bases stayed unmatched. Germline CDR1 and CDR2: SGHTS and YDEGEE. The CDR3 has 15 amino acids. This CDR3 is CASSPGTGNKETQYF. CDR3 nucleotides: TGTGCCAGCAGCCCTGGGACAGGGAATAAGGAGACCCAGTACTTC.

The chain has TRBV6-5 and TRBJ1-1; TRBD1 might be the D (6 bases). Trimming left V 7 bases short and J 6 bases short, with 12 bases between. Germline V lookup: CDR1 MNHEY, CDR2 SVGAGI. This CDR3 region has 12 residues. The CDR3 region has the DNA TGTGCCAGCAAAACAGGGTTCGCTGAAGCTTTCTTT. It codes for CASKTGFAEAFF.

The chain employs TRBV6-5 and TRBJ1-4; no firm D call. Between the trimmed V and J ends, which lost 4 bases and 0 bases, there was a span of 12 bases. The germline V gene encodes CDR1 MNHEY and CDR2 SVGAGI. There are 16 residues in the CDR3. This CDR3 reads CASSSLELATNEKLFF. CDR3 DNA: TGTGCCAGCAGTTCTCTGGAGCTTGCAACTAATGAAAAACTGTTTTTT.

The V call is TRBV7-8, the J call TRBJ2-3, with TRBD2 identical over 13 bases. CDR1 is SGHVS, CDR2 FQNEAQ, per germline. The CDR3 length is 17 residues. J gave up 0 bases and V 5 bases, and 5 bases lay outside the gene matches. In DNA form, the CDR3 reads TGTGCCAGCAGCCGACTAGCGGGGGGCCCTAGCACAGATACGCAGTATTTT. It yields the protein CASSRLAGGPSTDTQYF.

The V call is TRBV27, the J call TRBJ1-3; D unclear. CDR1 and CDR2 from the germline V gene are MNHEY and SMNVEV (reference sequence). Trimming left V 6 bases short and J 4 bases short, with 16 bases between. The CDR3 spans 15 residues. CDR3 region: CASSAFPSVGNTIYF. DNA of the CDR3: TGTGCCAGCAGCGCCTTTCCTAGTGTGGGAAACACCATATATTTT.

The chain combines TRBV13 with TRBJ2-2; 12 nucleotides agree with TRBD2. In germline, CDR1 is PRHDT, CDR2 FYEKMQ (reference sequence). V lost 5 bases to trimming and J lost 3 bases; unmatched junction nucleotides: 4. CDR3 length: 16 amino acids. In nucleotides, the CDR3 is TGTGCCAGCAGCCCGAGACTAGCGGGAGACACCGGGGAGCTGTTTTTT. Translating gives CASSPRLAGDTGELFF. Full variable domain (remainder filled in from reference TRBV13 and TRBJ2-2): AAGVIQSPRHLIKEKRETATLKCYPIPRHDTVYWYQQGPGQDPQFLISFYEKMQSDKGSIPDRFSAQQFSDYHSELNMSSLELGDSALYFCASSPRLAGDTGELFFGEGSRLTVL.